The following is a T cell receptor (beta chain) sequence with its context. The sample originates from a study of T cell changes during pregnancy in multiple sclerosis. TCRdb's table, derived via immunoSEQ multiplex PCR, lists solely in-frame clones and lacks some. Here the sample spans some 27,000 clones, under 95% being singletons. This sample comprised CD4+ T cells from peripheral blood mononuclear cells, obtained after pregnancy. The TCR originated in a female donor with multiple sclerosis, enrolled in a pregnancy study.

CDR3 region: CASSPEETQYF. CDR3 DNA sequence: TGTGCCAGCTCACCGGAGGAGACCCAGTACTTC. The chain combines TRBV18 with TRBJ2-5; no definite D call. Germline assignment: CDR1 KGHSH and CDR2 LQKENI. V was clipped by 3 bases and J by 5 bases, with 4 bases between them. The CDR3 is 11 residues long.